The clone carrying this T cell receptor (beta chain) occurred many times. The antigen is unknown. The CDR3 loop spans 13 amino acids. The V and J ends lost 6 bases and 4 bases, in that order; junction bases with no gene match: 6. Germline V gene lookup returns CDR1 DFQATT and CDR2 SNEGSKA (reference sequence). The sample originates from a study of early T cells in non-severe SARS-CoV-2 infection. General study results and limits: In VDJdb matching, anti-spike CD8 responses were favored while private and CD4 specificities went missing.

TCRdb processed the 5' RACE reads anew with MiXCR; each CDR3 protein has one entry. The sample carries tens of thousands of distinct CDR3 sequences, approximately 5.8% recorded once. The chain carries TRBV20-1 and TRBJ2-1; 7 nucleotides align to TRBD2. The sequence was obtained from an adult who was a healthcare worker with PCR-confirmed SARS-CoV-2 infection or an uninfected control (not recorded which). What was sequenced was whole blood. In DNA, the CDR3 is TGCAGTGCCCTCAAAGCGGGGTACAATGAGCAGTTCTTC. This encodes CSALKAGYNEQFF.